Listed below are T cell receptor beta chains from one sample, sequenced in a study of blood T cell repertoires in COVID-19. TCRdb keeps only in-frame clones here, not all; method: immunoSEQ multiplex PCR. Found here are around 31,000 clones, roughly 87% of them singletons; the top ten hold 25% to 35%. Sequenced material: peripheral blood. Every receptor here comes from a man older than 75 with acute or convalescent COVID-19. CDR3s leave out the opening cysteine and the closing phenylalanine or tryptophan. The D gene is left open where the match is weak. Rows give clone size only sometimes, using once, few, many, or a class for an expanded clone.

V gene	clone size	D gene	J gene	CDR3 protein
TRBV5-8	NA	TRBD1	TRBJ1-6	ASQGSLGTGINNSPLH
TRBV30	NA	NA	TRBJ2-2	AWSVLSGAGRGTGELF
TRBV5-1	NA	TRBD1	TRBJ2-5	ASSHDRARETQY
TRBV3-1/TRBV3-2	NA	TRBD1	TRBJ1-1	ASSQDWGQGDPTEAF
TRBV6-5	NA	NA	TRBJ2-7	ASSYSGQGSYEQY
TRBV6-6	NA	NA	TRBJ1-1	ASSGRGPRMNTEAF
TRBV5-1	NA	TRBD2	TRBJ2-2	ASSPRLASTGELF
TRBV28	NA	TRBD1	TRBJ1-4	ASSGRDRGFEKLF
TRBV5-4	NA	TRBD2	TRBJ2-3	ASSLGGGSSDTQY
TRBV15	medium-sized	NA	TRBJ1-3	ATSRISLLSWGVSGNTIY
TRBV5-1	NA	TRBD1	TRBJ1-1	ASSLGQGEAF
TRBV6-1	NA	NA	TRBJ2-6	ASSEGPSSGANVLT
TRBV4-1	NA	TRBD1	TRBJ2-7	ASSQDYRTGHPYEQY
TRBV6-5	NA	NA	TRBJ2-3	ASSYGGLNTDTQY
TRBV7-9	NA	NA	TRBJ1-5	ASSLGGGNQPQH
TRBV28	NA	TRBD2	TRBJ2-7	ASGEGGYEQY
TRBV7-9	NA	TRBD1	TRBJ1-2	ASGGQANYGYT
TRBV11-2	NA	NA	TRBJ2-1	ASSQRLEGWDNEQF
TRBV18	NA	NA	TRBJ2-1	ASSPGSNEQF
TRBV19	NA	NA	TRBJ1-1	ASSIDGKNTEAF
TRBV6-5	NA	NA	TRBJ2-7	ASTTDWNNEQY
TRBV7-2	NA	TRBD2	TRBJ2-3	ASSPTGTSLVDTQY
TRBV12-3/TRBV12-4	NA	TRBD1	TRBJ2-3	ASSRRQGDTQY
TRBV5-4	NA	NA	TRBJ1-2	ASSLPSSYGYT
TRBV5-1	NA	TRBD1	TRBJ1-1	ASSLDGQGNTEAF
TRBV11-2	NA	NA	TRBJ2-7	ASSSGYEQY
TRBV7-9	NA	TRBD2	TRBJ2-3	ASSFPLNGGTDTQY
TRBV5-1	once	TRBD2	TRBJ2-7	ASSLLAGTNYEQY
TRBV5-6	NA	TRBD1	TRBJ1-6	ASSLRQGGSPLH
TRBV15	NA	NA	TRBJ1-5	ATSRDPVNQPQH
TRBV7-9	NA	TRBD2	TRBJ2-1	ASSYHLSGASSYNEQF
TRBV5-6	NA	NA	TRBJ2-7	ASSLTFNEQY
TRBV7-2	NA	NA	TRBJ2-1	ASSQSGSSYNEQF
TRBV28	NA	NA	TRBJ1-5	ASTEASRRQPQH
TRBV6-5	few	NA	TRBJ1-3	ASSGAGEGTIY
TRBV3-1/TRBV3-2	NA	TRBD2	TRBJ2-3	ASSPGLAGVTDTQY
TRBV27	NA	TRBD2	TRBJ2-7	ASSLSAGLGGRRIEQY
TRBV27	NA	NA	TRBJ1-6	ASSRTAQSSYNSPLH
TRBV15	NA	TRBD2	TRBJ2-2	ATSRDLAGGTGELF
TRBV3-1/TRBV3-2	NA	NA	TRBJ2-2	ASSTTLNTGELF
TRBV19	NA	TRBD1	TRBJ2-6	ASSPTGAGANVLT
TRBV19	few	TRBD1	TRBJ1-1	ASSIGQGYTEAF
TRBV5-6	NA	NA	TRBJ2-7	ASSLAAGSYEQY
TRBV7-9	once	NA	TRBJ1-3	ASSPGSRTGNTIY
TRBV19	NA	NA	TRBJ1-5	ASSMRAGIPSNQPQH
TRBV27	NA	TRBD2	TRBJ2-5	ASRSGNHETQY
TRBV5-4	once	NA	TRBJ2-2	ASSLARKTGNTGELF
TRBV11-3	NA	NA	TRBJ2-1	ASSPGQYNEQF
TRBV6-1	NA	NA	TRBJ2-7	ASSEGGRVWQY
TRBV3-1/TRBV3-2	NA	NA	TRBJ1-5	ASSQGVSSNQPQH
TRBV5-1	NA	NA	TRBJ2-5	ASSLAGETQY
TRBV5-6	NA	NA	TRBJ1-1	ASSLVAVKKAF
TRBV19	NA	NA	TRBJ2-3	ASSIDRLGPSTDTQY
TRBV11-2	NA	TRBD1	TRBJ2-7	ASSHRQGISSYEQY
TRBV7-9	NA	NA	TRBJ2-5	ASSLERETQY
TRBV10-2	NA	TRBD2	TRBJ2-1	ASNPDYRGVYNEQF
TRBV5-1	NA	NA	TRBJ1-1	ASSREPRAAEAF
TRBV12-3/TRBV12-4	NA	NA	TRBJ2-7	ASRGREVYEQY